Reported below is one TCR beta chain. Participants spanned ages about 18 to 95 years and resided in 20 to 25 US areas. The data originate from a study of blood T cell repertoires in COVID-19. The CDR3 totals 14 residues. V was pared by 5 bases and J by 8 bases, with 8 bases of the junction left unmatched. Germline lookup yields CDR1 SGHAT and CDR2 FQNNGV. The repertoire was sequenced with immunoSEQ multiplex PCR; TCRdb's copy has only in-frame clones and lacks some. The repertoire holds about 240,000 clones, with more than 75% as singletons. This sequence originates from a woman aged 40 to 50 with acute COVID-19. The chain employs TRBV11-2 and TRBJ2-4, with 8 nucleotides matching TRBD1. Sequenced: PBMCs or T cells enriched from blood (not recorded which). CDR3 in amino acids: CASSRRGRTDIQYF. The CDR3, as DNA: TGTGCCAGCAGCCGCAGGGGGCGAACAGACATTCAGTACTTC.